Listed below are T cell receptor beta chains from one sample, sequenced in a study of shared clonotypes between healthy human individuals. Using immunoSEQ multiplex PCR, the repertoire was profiled, and TCRdb retains in-frame clones only, with some absent. The data show around 1 million clones, roughly 72% seen once. The sequenced sample was memory CD4+ T cells sorted from blood. The receptors stem from a man younger than 30 in good health. Both conserved end residues are part of each CDR3. The D gene is left open where the match is weak. The size field is filled for only some rows; it gives once, few, many or a size class.

v_gene	len	abundance	d_gene	j_gene	CDR3aa	CDR3nt
TRBV23-1	17	many	NA	TRBJ2-7	CASSQSRGFYLPYEQYF	TGCGCCAGCAGTCAAAGTAGGGGGTTCTATCTCCCTTACGAGCAGTACTTC
TRBV9	13	NA	NA	TRBJ1-4	CASGGVSNEKLFF	TGTGCCAGCGGGGGGGTTAGTAATGAAAAACTGTTTTTT
TRBV7-9	13	NA	TRBD1	TRBJ1-2	CASSLERGQGYTF	TGTGCCAGCAGCTTAGAAAGGGGGCAAGGCTACACCTTC
TRBV7-9	13	NA	NA	TRBJ1-2	CASNQLSNYGYTF	TGTGCCAGCAACCAGCTCTCTAACTATGGCTACACCTTC
TRBV6-5	15	NA	NA	TRBJ2-7	CASSPRERQNYEQYF	TGTGCCAGCAGTCCACGGGAAAGGCAGAACTACGAGCAGTACTTC
TRBV29-1	12	few	NA	TRBJ1-2	CSLEAPRYGYTF	TGCAGCCTCGAAGCGCCCCGTTATGGCTACACCTTC
TRBV9	14	few	NA	TRBJ1-1	CASSANTRGTEAFF	TGTGCCAGCAGCGCAAACACGAGGGGCACTGAAGCTTTCTTT
TRBV5-1	15	NA	NA	TRBJ1-4	CASSLPAGDNEKLFF	TGCGCCAGCAGCTTGCCTGCAGGGGATAATGAAAAACTGTTTTTT
TRBV6-1	14	NA	NA	TRBJ1-5	CASHRVEGNQPQHF	TGTGCCAGCCACAGGGTAGAGGGCAATCAGCCCCAGCATTTT
TRBV18	15	NA	NA	TRBJ2-1	CASSPQHGSYNEQFF	TGTGCCAGCTCACCCCAACACGGTTCCTACAATGAGCAGTTCTTC
TRBV5-1	16	NA	NA	TRBJ2-1	CASSLNPAALYNEQFF	TGCGCCAGCAGCTTGAACCCAGCGGCCCTTTACAATGAGCAGTTCTTC
TRBV5-4	19	NA	TRBD2	TRBJ2-6	CASSLAGGPGLSGANVLTF	TGTGCCAGCAGCCTAGCGGGAGGGCCCGGCCTCTCTGGGGCCAACGTCCTGACTTTC
TRBV5-1	15	once	TRBD1	TRBJ2-2	CASSPGQGVHGELFF	TGCGCCAGCAGCCCGGGACAGGGTGTTCACGGGGAGCTGTTTTTT
TRBV27	12	NA	TRBD1	TRBJ1-2	CASRGQGYGYTF	TGTGCCAGCAGAGGACAGGGCTATGGCTACACCTTC
TRBV7-8	14	NA	TRBD1	TRBJ2-7	CASSAGQGKHEQYF	TGTGCCAGCAGCGCGGGACAGGGGAAGCACGAGCAGTACTTC
TRBV2	14	few	TRBD1	TRBJ2-7	CASSVEGQGLTQYF	TGTGCCAGCAGTGTTGAGGGACAGGGGCTAACGCAGTACTTC
TRBV7-2	16	once	TRBD2	TRBJ2-2	CASSLTGTSGPGELFF	TGTGCCAGCAGCCTTACCGGGACTAGCGGCCCCGGGGAGCTGTTTTTT
TRBV4-3	11	NA	NA	TRBJ2-1	CASSQGTLQFF	TGCGCCAGCAGCCAAGGGACATTGCAGTTCTTC
TRBV4-1	15	NA	NA	TRBJ2-6	CASSQSPSGANVLTF	TGCGCCAGCAGCCAGAGTCCGTCTGGGGCCAACGTCCTGACTTTC
TRBV6-6	14	NA	NA	TRBJ1-5	CASSYGISNQPQHF	TGTGCCAGCAGTTACGGAATTAGCAATCAGCCCCAGCATTTT
TRBV30	16	NA	NA	TRBJ1-4	CAWNTGRGATNEKLFF	TGTGCCTGGAACACAGGGAGGGGGGCAACTAATGAAAAACTGTTTTTT
TRBV9	18	NA	TRBD1	TRBJ2-4	CASSVEALGQGSANIQYF	TGTGCCAGCAGCGTAGAAGCCTTGGGACAGGGGAGTGCAAACATTCAGTACTTC
TRBV5-6	14	NA	NA	TRBJ2-3	CASSLAGLRDTQYF	TGTGCCAGCAGCTTGGCAGGGCTTCGGGATACGCAGTATTTT
TRBV7-8	12	few	NA	TRBJ2-1	CASSLSGYEQFF	TGTGCCAGCAGCTTAAGTGGCTATGAGCAGTTCTTC
TRBV4-3	15	NA	NA	TRBJ2-7	CASSQDRATLYEQYF	TGCGCCAGCAGCCAAGATCGGGCAACCCTCTACGAGCAGTACTTC
TRBV29-1	12	NA	TRBD1	TRBJ2-1	CSVETQGNEQFF	TGCAGCGTTGAGACACAGGGGAATGAGCAGTTCTTC
TRBV18	16	NA	NA	TRBJ2-7	CASSPFEGGPSYEQYF	TGTGCCAGCTCACCTTTTGAGGGGGGACCCTCCTACGAGCAGTACTTC
TRBV6-5	15	medium-sized	TRBD1	TRBJ1-6	CASSYDQGEWSPLHF	TGTGCCAGCAGTTACGATCAGGGGGAGTGGTCACCCCTCCACTTT
TRBV30	15	NA	NA	TRBJ1-1	CAWSSQGGWNTEAFF	TGTGCCTGGAGTAGCCAGGGAGGTTGGAACACTGAAGCTTTCTTT
TRBV7-2	13	once	NA	TRBJ2-3	CASTFARADTQYF	TGTGCCAGCACCTTCGCTAGGGCGGATACGCAGTATTTT
TRBV6-1	15	NA	NA	TRBJ2-4	CASAGSLLAKNIQYF	TGTGCCAGCGCGGGCAGTTTACTAGCCAAAAACATTCAGTACTTC
TRBV29-1	12	NA	NA	TRBJ1-5	CSVQDPGGPQHF	TGCAGCGTTCAAGACCCTGGGGGGCCCCAGCATTTT
TRBV5-4	14	NA	TRBD1	TRBJ2-3	CASSLGQGPDTQYF	TGTGCCAGCAGCTTGGGACAGGGTCCAGATACGCAGTATTTT
TRBV6-5	15	NA	TRBD1	TRBJ1-5	CASSLNRDSYQPQHF	TGTGCCAGCAGTCTAAACCGGGACAGCTATCAGCCCCAGCATTTT
TRBV25-1	16	once	NA	TRBJ2-5	CASSPGGGGRLETQYF	TGTGCCAGCAGCCCTGGCGGAGGGGGCCGTTTGGAGACCCAGTACTTC
TRBV28	17	NA	TRBD2	TRBJ2-4	CASRPGTSGGTKNIQYF	TGTGCCAGCAGACCCGGGACTAGCGGGGGAACCAAAAACATTCAGTACTTC
TRBV28	16	NA	NA	TRBJ1-6	CASSSAGISYNSPLHF	TGTGCCAGCAGTTCAGCGGGGATCTCCTATAATTCACCCCTCCACTTT
TRBV28	14	NA	TRBD1	TRBJ1-2	CASTPEGGVYGYTF	TGTGCCAGCACCCCTGAAGGGGGCGTCTATGGCTACACCTTC
TRBV7-2	17	NA	TRBD2	TRBJ2-1	CASSSGSKRGEFNEQFF	TGTGCCAGCAGCTCGGGGTCGAAGCGGGGCGAGTTCAATGAGCAGTTCTTC
TRBV5-1	13	NA	NA	TRBJ2-5	CASSLEVRETQYF	TGCGCCAGCAGCTTGGAGGTTAGAGAGACCCAGTACTTC